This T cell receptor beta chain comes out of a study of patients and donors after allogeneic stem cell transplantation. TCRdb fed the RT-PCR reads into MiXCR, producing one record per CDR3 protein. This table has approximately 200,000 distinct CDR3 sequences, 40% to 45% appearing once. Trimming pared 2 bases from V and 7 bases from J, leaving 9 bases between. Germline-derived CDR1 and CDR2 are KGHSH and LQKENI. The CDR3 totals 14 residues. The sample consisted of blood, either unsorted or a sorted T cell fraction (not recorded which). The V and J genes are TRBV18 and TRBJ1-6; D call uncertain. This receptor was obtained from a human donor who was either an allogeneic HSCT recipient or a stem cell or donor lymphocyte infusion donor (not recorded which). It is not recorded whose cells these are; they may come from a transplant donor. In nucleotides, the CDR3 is TGTGCCAGCTCACCAGAACTGAAAAATTCACCCCTCCACTTT. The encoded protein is CASSPELKNSPLHF.